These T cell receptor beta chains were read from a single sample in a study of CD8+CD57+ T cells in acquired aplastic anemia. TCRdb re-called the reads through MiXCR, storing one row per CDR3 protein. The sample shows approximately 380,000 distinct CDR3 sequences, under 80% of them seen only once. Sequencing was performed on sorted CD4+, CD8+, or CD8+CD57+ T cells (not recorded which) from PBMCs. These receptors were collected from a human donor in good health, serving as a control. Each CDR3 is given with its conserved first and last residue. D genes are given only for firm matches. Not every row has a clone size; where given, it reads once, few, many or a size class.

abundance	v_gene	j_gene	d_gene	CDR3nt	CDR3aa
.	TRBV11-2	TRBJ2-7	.	TGTGCCAGCAGCTTAAGGCCGGAGCAGTACTTC	CASSLRPEQYF
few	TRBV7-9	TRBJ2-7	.	TGTGCCAGCAGCTTTGGTCTGGGGGCCTACGAGCAGTACTTC	CASSFGLGAYEQYF
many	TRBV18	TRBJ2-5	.	TGTGCCAGCTCACCGGGGGCTTGGGAAGAGACCCAGTACTTC	CASSPGAWEETQYF
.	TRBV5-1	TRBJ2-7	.	TGTGCCAGCAGCATGCGAACGGGGTCGGTTTACGAGCAGTACTTC	CASSMRTGSVYEQYF
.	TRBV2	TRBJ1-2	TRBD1	TGTGCCAGCGTCCCGGACAGGGTTAACTCTGGCTACACCTTC	CASVPDRVNSGYTF
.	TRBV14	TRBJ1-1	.	TGTGCCAGCAGCCAAACAGAGAACACTGAAGCTTTCTTT	CASSQTENTEAFF
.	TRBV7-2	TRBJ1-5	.	.	CASSLAVSSSTSGF
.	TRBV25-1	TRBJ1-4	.	TGTGCCAGCACCGCAGGTTTGACTGCCGAAAAACTGTTTTTT	CASTAGLTAEKLFF
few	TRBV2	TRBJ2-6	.	TGTGCCAGCAGTGATAGGCAGGGCACCTACGAGCAGTACTTT	CASSDRQGTYEQYF
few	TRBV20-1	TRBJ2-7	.	TGCAGTGCCAGCCTCGACAGATCGGGCGAGCAGTACTTC	CSASLDRSGEQYF
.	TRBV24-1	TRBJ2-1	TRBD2	TGTGCCACCAGGGGGACTAGCGAAGTAAATGAGCAGTTCTTC	CATRGTSEVNEQFF
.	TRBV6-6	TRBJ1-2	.	TGTGCCAGCAGCTTAGTCGTGGGAAAGGGGAACTATGGCTACACCTTC	CASSLVVGKGNYGYTF
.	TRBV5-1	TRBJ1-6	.	TGTGCCAGCAGCCAGAAAAGGGGAGGGTCACCCCTCCACTTT	CASSQKRGGSPLHF
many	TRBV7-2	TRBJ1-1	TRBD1	TGTGCCAGCAGCGACGAGACAGGGTACACTGAAGCTTTCTTT	CASSDETGYTEAFF
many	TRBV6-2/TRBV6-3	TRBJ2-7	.	TGTGCCAGCAGTTACCTCTCAGGGAATGCGGCCGAGCAGTACTTC	CASSYLSGNAAEQYF
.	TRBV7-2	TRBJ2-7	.	TGTGCCAGCAGCACCCGCCAGGCGTACGAGCAGTACTTC	CASSTRQAYEQYF
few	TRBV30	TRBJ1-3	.	TGTGCCTGGAGTACCGGGACCGTATCTGGAAACACCATATATTTT	CAWSTGTVSGNTIYF
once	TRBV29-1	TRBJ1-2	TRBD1	TGCAGCGTTTCCCCGGGGACAGCGCCTAACTATGGCTACACCTTC	CSVSPGTAPNYGYTF
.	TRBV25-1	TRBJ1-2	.	TGTGCCAGCAGTGAATCGGCAACCGAAGGCTACACCTTC	CASSESATEGYTF
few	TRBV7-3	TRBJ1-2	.	TGCGCCAGCAGCTTGGACATTAACTATGGCTACACCTTC	CASSLDINYGYTF
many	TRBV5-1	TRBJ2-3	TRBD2	TGCGCCAGCAGCCCCCCAAGGGGCGGGGGGTCAGATACGCAGTATTTT	CASSPPRGGGSDTQYF
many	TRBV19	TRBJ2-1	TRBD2	TGTGCCAGTAGTATGACTAGCGGGGCGAATGAGCAGTTCTTC	CASSMTSGANEQFF
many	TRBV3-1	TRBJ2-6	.	TGTGCCAGCAGCCAAGTCAGGTTGTTATCCGGGGCCAACGTCCTGACTTTC	CASSQVRLLSGANVLTF